The 18 T cell receptor beta chains reported below all come from one sample, sequenced in a study of OX40 agonist ivuxolimab in advanced cancers. This table comes from immunoSEQ multiplex PCR, and its TCRdb copy is limited to in-frame clones, with some not included. The table includes over 30,000 clones, nearly 95% detected once. The starting material was CD4+ or CD8+ T cells sorted from blood, obtained in a trial of the OX40 agonist ivuxolimab. The receptor set was obtained from an adult with an advanced solid tumor such as melanoma, head and neck, liver or kidney cancer.

Relative to its sample, this clone is large. Other DNA sequences in this sample translate to the same CDR3. This chain joins TRBV7-3 and TRBJ2-1; D may match TRBD1 or TRBD2 (5 bases each). Germline V gene data show CDR1 as SGHTA and CDR2 as FQGTGA. The CDR3 has 15 amino acids. V was shortened by 1 base and J by 1 base, with 8 bases between the two germline ends. The CDR3 loop is CASSLRGGSYNEQFF. The CDR3 DNA follows: TGTGCCAGCAGCTTAAGGGGCGGGTCCTACAATGAGCAGTTCTTC. The full variable domain, its missing parts supplied by reference TRBV7-3 and TRBJ2-1, is GAGVSQTPSNKVTEKGKYVELRCDPISGHTALYWYRQSLGQGPEFLIYFQGTGAADDSGLPNDRFFAVRPEGSVSTLKIQRTERGDSAVYLCASSLRGGSYNEQFFGPGTRLTVL.

J is TRBJ2-1 and V is TRBV4-1; 11 positions agree with TRBD2. The germline gives CDR1 MGHRA, CDR2 YSYEKL. The length of the CDR3 is 15 residues. Germline trimming cut 4 bases from V and 12 bases from J; bases unmatched to any gene: 11. CDR3 bases: TGCGCCAGCAGCCCTGAGGTAGCGGGAGGGGAGGGGCAGTTCTTC. Translation: CASSPEVAGGEGQFF.

The chain is built from TRBV18 and TRBJ2-2; D gene uncertain. Germline V gene data show CDR1 as KGHSH and CDR2 as LQKENI. Trimming stripped 3 bases from V and 9 bases from J, with 5 bases between. This CDR3 has 11 amino acids. The CDR3 protein is CASSPLRELFF. CDR3 coding DNA: TGTGCCAGCTCACCCCTCCGGGAGCTGTTTTTT.

The chain uses TRBV28 and TRBJ2-6, with a weak D call TRBD2 (5 bases). Trimming took off 5 bases at V and 2 bases at J, with 16 bases between the two ends. Germline CDR1 and CDR2: MDHEN and SYDVKM. The CDR3 covers 17 residues. CDR3 sequence reads: CASSPFYGDPGANVLTF. The CDR3 DNA reads as TGTGCCAGCAGTCCCTTTTACGGGGATCCTGGGGCCAACGTCCTGACTTTC.

This clone has only one observation. V usage is TRBV5-1 and J usage is TRBJ2-7, with D perhaps matching TRBD1 or TRBD2 (5 bases each). The germline V and J ends were trimmed by 0 bases and 0 bases, with 16 bases remaining between them. CDR1 is SGHRS, CDR2 YFSETQ, per germline. CDR3 length equals 17 residues. As DNA, the CDR3 is TGCGCCAGCAGCTTGGGGGCCCCGGGGCTGAGCTCCTACGAGCAGTACTTC. This sequence encodes CASSLGAPGLSSYEQYF.

The V gene is TRBV21-1, the J gene TRBJ1-1. TRBV21-1 is shown as a pseudogene. This CDR3 has 10 residues. The CDR3 nucleotides read TGTGCCAGCAGCTTACCTGAAGCTTTCTTT. This gives the protein CASSLPEAFF.

The gene calls are TRBV18 and TRBJ2-1; D is possibly TRBD2 (5 bases). The CDR3 sequence is 13 residues long. Per the germline V gene, CDR1 is KGHSH and CDR2 is LQKENI. V gave up 3 bases and J gave up 5 bases, with 8 bases separating them. CDR3 nucleotides: TGTGCCAGCTCACCTTCCGGGGACAATGAGCAGTTCTTC. Protein product: CASSPSGDNEQFF.

The J gene is TRBJ2-7, the V gene TRBV5-5; TRBD2 aligns across 8 bases. This CDR3 has 13 amino acids. CDR1 SGHKS and CDR2 YYEKEE come from the germline V gene (reference sequence). Germline trimming cut 0 bases from V and 6 bases from J; bases unmatched to any gene: 2. This CDR3 is CASSLVGRAEQYF. CDR3 nucleotide sequence: TGTGCCAGCAGCTTGGTCGGGAGGGCCGAGCAGTACTTC.

The V call is TRBV7-6, the J call TRBJ1-1, with D possibly being TRBD1 (6 bases). The germline V gene has CDR1 SGHVS and CDR2 FNYEAQ. Trimming stripped 3 bases from V and 4 bases from J, with 18 bases between. There are 16 residues in the CDR3. The CDR3, as DNA: TGTGCCAGCAGCTTGGATACAGGGACGCGAGGCACTGAAGCTTTCTTT. This sequence encodes CASSLDTGTRGTEAFF. The variable domain in full, completed from reference TRBV7-6 and TRBJ1-1, reads GAGVSQSPRYKVTKRGQDVALRCDPISGHVSLYWYRQALGQGPEFLTYFNYEAQQDKSGLPNDRFSAERPEGSISTLTIQRTEQRDSAMYRCASSLDTGTRGTEAFFGQGTRLTVV.

The rearrangement links TRBV18 to TRBJ2-7; TRBD2 aligns across 7 bases. The J segment lost 4 bases and the V segment lost 3 bases, leaving 9 bases of the junction unmatched. Per germline, CDR1 KGHSH and CDR2 LQKENI. This CDR3 has 15 residues. The CDR3 sequence: CASSPLDGGGYEQYF. The CDR3 DNA is TGTGCCAGCTCACCCCTGGATGGGGGGGGGTACGAGCAGTACTTC. Drawing the rest from reference TRBV18 and TRBJ2-7, the complete variable domain is NAGVMQNPRHLVRRRGQEARLRCSPMKGHSHVYWYRQLPEEGLKFMVYLQKENIIDESGMPKERFSAEFPKEGPSILRIQQVVRGDSAAYFCASSPLDGGGYEQYFGPGTRLTVT.

The chain employs TRBV5-5 and TRBJ2-5, with D perhaps matching TRBD1 (7 bases). V was clipped by 3 bases and J by 1 base, with 16 bases between them. The CDR3 consists of 16 residues. Germline V CDR1 and CDR2: SGHKS, YYEKEE (reference sequence). The DNA for the CDR3 is TGTGCCAGCAGCTGGCGGGGCAGGGGGGTCCAAGAGACCCAGTACTTC. Its protein product is CASSWRGRGVQETQYF. Drawing the rest from reference TRBV5-5 and TRBJ2-5, the complete variable domain is DAGVTQSPTHLIKTRGQQVTLRCSPISGHKSVSWYQQVLGQGPQFIFQYYEKEERGRGNFPDRFSARQFPNYSSELNVNALLLGDSALYLCASSWRGRGVQETQYFGPGTRLLVL.

V is TRBV18 and J is TRBJ2-5, with D perhaps given as TRBD1 or TRBD2 (5 bases each). Germline V gene lookup returns CDR1 KGHSH and CDR2 LQKENI. V was clipped by 1 base and J by 1 base, with 7 bases between them. The length of the CDR3 is 14 residues. CDR3 DNA sequence: TGTGCCAGCTCACCACGGGGGTTCCAAGAGACCCAGTACTTC. This codes for CASSPRGFQETQYF.

The rearrangement links TRBV5-1 to TRBJ1-2; D perhaps matches TRBD1 (5 bases). The germline V gene has CDR1 SGHRS and CDR2 YFSETQ. The CDR3 sequence is 15 residues long. V was shortened by 2 bases and J by 4 bases, with 15 bases between the two germline ends. The CDR3 nucleotides read TGCGCCAGCAGCTTAGGACACGAAGGGGCCTATGGCTACACCTTC. Translated: CASSLGHEGAYGYTF.

This clone was counted once. The chain recombines TRBV5-4 with TRBJ2-2; D might be TRBD1 (5 bases). The ends were cut back, 3 bases at V and 4 bases at J, with 16 bases in the middle. The germline CDR1 and CDR2 sequences are SGHNT and YYREEE (reference sequence). CDR3 length: 16 residues. The CDR3 DNA sequence: TGTGCCAGCAGCTCTCAGGGTTGGCGTAGCACCGGGGAGCTGTTTTTT. This codes for CASSSQGWRSTGELFF.

The chain links TRBV6-1 to TRBJ1-2; 7 positions agree with TRBD1. The CDR3 loop spans 13 amino acids. Germline CDR1 reads MNHNS; CDR2 reads SASEGT. J lost 3 bases, V lost 6 bases, and 4 bases had no gene match. The CDR3 DNA reads as TGTGCCAGCAGCTCGGGACAGCACTATGGCTACACCTTC. Residues: CASSSGQHYGYTF.

J is TRBJ1-2 and V is TRBV6-1; 7 nucleotides line up with TRBD1. CDR1 MNHNS and CDR2 SASEGT come from the germline V gene. This CDR3 has 16 residues. The V segment lost 3 bases and the J segment 5 bases; nucleotides outside the gene matches: 12. The CDR3 nucleotides are TGTGCCAGCAGTGATTTCCGGGACAGATTCTCTTATGGCTACACCTTC. Translated, it gives CASSDFRDRFSYGYTF.

This clone came up once. The V gene is TRBV21-1, the J gene TRBJ1-5. TRBV21-1 is reported as a pseudogene. The CDR3 sequence is 14 residues long. CDR3 residues: CASSKMQLNQPQHF. The DNA of the CDR3 is TGTGCCAGCAGCAAAATGCAGCTCAATCAGCCCCAGCATTTT.

This chain links TRBV6-1 with TRBJ1-5; D possibly corresponds to TRBD1 (5 bases). Trimming left V 1 base short and J 4 bases short, with 14 bases between. The length of the CDR3 is 16 residues. Germline assignment: CDR1 MNHNS and CDR2 SASEGT. The CDR3 coding sequence is TGTGCCAGCAGTGAAGGGGGCAGGGCGACTAATCAGCCCCAGCATTTT. Its protein product is CASSEGGRATNQPQHF.